These 3 T cell receptor beta chains were all obtained from the same sample, sequenced in a study of blood T cell repertoires in COVID-19. Measured with immunoSEQ multiplex PCR; TCRdb has only the in-frame clones, and not every one. The table shows about 150,000 clones, with 81% occurring only once. The sequenced sample consisted of peripheral blood. Receptors were obtained from a human donor with acute or convalescent COVID-19. The donor label of this sample is uncertain.

This chain links TRBV19 with TRBJ1-1; 7 bases match TRBD1. This CDR3 contains 14 residues. Germline V gene sequence: CDR1 LNHDA, CDR2 SQIVND (reference sequence). V shed 7 bases and J 1 base; nucleotides not matched to a gene: 6. The CDR3 DNA follows: TGTGCCAGTAAGGAAGGGACAGCGAACACTGAAGCTTTCTTT. Protein sequence: CASKEGTANTEAFF.

The chain joins TRBV4-2 to TRBJ1-2; 12 bases align to TRBD1. The CDR3 is 17 residues long. Germline V gene data show CDR1 as LGHNA and CDR2 as YNFKEQ. V shed 2 bases, J shed 8 bases, and the junction held 12 bases outside the gene matches. The CDR3 DNA reads TGTGCCAGCAGCCAAACCGGGACAGGGGGCGAATCCGGAGGCTACACCTTC. Translated: CASSQTGTGGESGGYTF.

This clone was seen only a few times. The rearrangement links TRBV7-6 to TRBJ2-1, with D possibly being TRBD2 (6 bases). CDR1 and CDR2 (germline): SGHVS, FNYEAQ. The CDR3 has 18 amino acids. Trimming removed 1 base from V and 10 bases from J, with 26 bases in between. CDR3 residues: CASSLDGGELYVLGEQFF. The CDR3 DNA follows: TGTGCCAGCAGCTTAGATGGCGGGGAGCTCTACGTTTTAGGAGAGCAGTTCTTC. Variable domain in full (rest from reference TRBV7-6 and TRBJ2-1): GAGVSQSPRYKVTKRGQDVALRCDPISGHVSLYWYRQALGQGPEFLTYFNYEAQQDKSGLPNDRFSAERPEGSISTLTIQRTEQRDSAMYRCASSLDGGELYVLGEQFFGPGTRLTVL.